These 23 T cell receptor beta chains came from one sample sequenced in a study of shared clonotypes between healthy human individuals. Sequencing was performed with immunoSEQ multiplex PCR; in TCRdb, only in-frame clones are kept and a portion is missing. Of hundreds of thousands of clones in the sample, about three quarters were seen once. Material for sequencing was memory CD4+ T cells sorted from blood. Indicated subset: CD45RA-negative fraction. These receptors all come from a woman aged 25 to 39 in good health.

This sequence joins TRBV4-1 and TRBJ2-7, with D unclear. This CDR3 comprises 15 residues. V gave up 4 bases and J gave up 3 bases, with 16 bases separating them. From germline, CDR1 is MGHRA and CDR2 YSYEKL. DNA for the CDR3: TGCGCCAGCAGCCCCGCGGCCTGGTTAGGCTACGAGCAGTACTTC. Its protein product is CASSPAAWLGYEQYF.

The rearrangement uses TRBV2 and TRBJ2-7; 8 positions match TRBD2. The CDR3 extends over 17 amino acids. Per germline, CDR1 SNHLY and CDR2 FYNNEI. The V gene end was trimmed by 3 bases and the J gene end by 1 base; junction bases not matched to a gene: 11. The CDR3 reads CASSELEVREASYEQYF. CDR3 sequence (DNA): TGTGCCAGCAGTGAGTTAGAGGTGCGGGAGGCTTCCTACGAGCAGTACTTC.

The chain couples TRBV2 to TRBJ1-2; D uncertain. This CDR3 has 13 amino acids. Germline V lookup: CDR1 SNHLY, CDR2 FYNNEI. V lost 7 bases and J 8 bases, leaving 17 bases between the germline ends. The CDR3 bases are TGTGCCAGCAATATCCATACAGCTCAGGGCTACACCTTC. It is translated as CASNIHTAQGYTF.

The rearrangement joins TRBV11-2 to TRBJ2-7; D may be TRBD2 (6 bases). Germline V lookup: CDR1 SGHAT, CDR2 FQNNGV. The V and J ends lost 1 base and 7 bases respectively, with 17 bases between them. The CDR3 totals 15 residues. The CDR3 protein is CASSLGASGPREQYF. The CDR3 nucleotides read TGTGCCAGCAGCTTAGGGGCCAGCGGGCCGCGAGAGCAGTACTTC. The full variable domain, rest sourced from reference TRBV11-2 and TRBJ2-7, is EAGVAQSPRYKIIEKRQSVAFWCNPISGHATLYWYQQILGQGPKLLIQFQNNGVVDDSQLPKDRFSAERLKGVDSTLKIQPAKLEDSAVYLCASSLGASGPREQYFGPGTRLTVT.

CDR3 amino acids: CASRTGSLGTEAFF. The DNA of the CDR3 is TGCGCCAGCAGGACCGGGAGCCTTGGCACTGAAGCTTTCTTT. This sequence joins TRBV5-1 and TRBJ1-1; no clear D gene. Germline V gene sequence: CDR1 SGHRS, CDR2 YFSETQ. Trimming left V 5 bases short and J 4 bases short, with 15 bases between. The CDR3 consists of 14 residues.

V gene TRBV6-6 combines with J gene TRBJ2-1; 7 nucleotides agree with TRBD2. The CDR3 runs to 15 residues. J gave up 9 bases and V 0 bases, and 8 bases lay outside the gene matches. From germline, CDR1 is MNHNY and CDR2 SVGAGI (reference sequence). The chain's CDR3 is CASSYSKASGPEQFF. CDR3 DNA sequence: TGTGCCAGCAGTTACTCGAAGGCTAGCGGACCTGAGCAGTTCTTC.

This clone was found many times. The rearrangement uses TRBV7-6 and TRBJ2-7, with D maybe TRBD2 (5 bases). V dropped 5 bases and J dropped 2 bases, with 13 bases sitting between them. The CDR3 runs 14 residues. Germline CDR1 reads SGHVS; CDR2 reads FNYEAQ. In DNA form, the CDR3 reads TGTGCCAGCAGCCCTTCGGACGGGACCTACGAGCAGTACTTC. The encoded protein is CASSPSDGTYEQYF.

This clone came up once. The V gene is TRBV7-2, the J gene TRBJ2-3; 7 positions agree with TRBD1. V was clipped by 4 bases and J by 2 bases; unmatched bases: 3. CDR1 and CDR2 (germline): SGHTA, FQGNSA. This CDR3 spans 14 amino acids. The CDR3, as DNA: TGTGCCAGCAGCTCGGACAGGTTCACAGATACGCAGTATTTT. This encodes CASSSDRFTDTQYF.

This clone was counted a single time. The chain has TRBV2 and TRBJ1-3; D not resolved. Germline CDR1 is SNHLY and CDR2 is FYNNEI. The CDR3 has 13 residues. CDR3 sequence: CCQQPPGGNTIYF. Written as DNA, the CDR3 is TGTTGCCAGCAACCCCCGGGTGGAAACACCATATATTTT. Filled out from reference TRBV2 and TRBJ1-3, the complete variable domain reads EPEVTQTPSHQVTQMGQEVILRCVPISNHLYFYWYRQILGQKVEFLVSFYNNEISEKSEIFDDQFSVERPDGSNFTLKIRSTKLEDSAMYFCCQQPPGGNTIYFGEGSWLTVV.

The chain combines TRBV5-1 with TRBJ2-3, with unresolved D. Germline-derived CDR1 and CDR2 are SGHRS and YFSETQ. V shed 4 bases and J shed 9 bases, with 18 bases lying between them. The CDR3 contains 14 residues. The CDR3 loop reads CASSPGTASGTQYF. CDR3 sequence (DNA): TGCGCCAGCAGCCCGGGTACCGCATCTGGGACGCAGTATTTT.

The chain couples TRBV19 to TRBJ2-6, with D hard to call. This CDR3 contains 15 residues. Germline CDR1 and CDR2: LNHDA and SQIVND (reference sequence). With 5 bases removed from V and 0 bases from J, the gap between germline ends came to 8 bases. CDR3 DNA: TGTGCCAGTAGTGGCAGCACCTCTGGGGCCAACGTCCTGACTTTC. It yields the protein CASSGSTSGANVLTF.

J is TRBJ1-2 and V is TRBV7-8; TRBD1 aligns across 9 bases. CDR3 size: 16 residues. Germline CDR1 is SGHVS and CDR2 is FQNEAQ. V lost 5 bases to trimming and J lost 5 bases; unmatched junction nucleotides: 12. CDR3 sequence reads: CASSLRRDRADYGYTF. The DNA for the CDR3 is TGTGCCAGCAGCCTGCGGAGGGACAGGGCCGATTATGGCTACACCTTC.

J is TRBJ1-1 and V is TRBV19, with a possible D match to TRBD1 (5 bases). Germline CDR1 reads LNHDA; CDR2 reads SQIVND (reference sequence). The CDR3 has 15 residues. V lost 7 bases to trimming and J lost 1 base, with 16 bases between them. The CDR3 DNA follows: TGTGCCAGTACTACTCTGACAGCGACGAACACTGAAGCTTTCTTT. It translates to CASTTLTATNTEAFF.

This rearrangement joins TRBV25-1 to TRBJ2-7, with unresolved D. CDR3 length: 14 residues. The V gene lost 6 bases and the J gene lost 0 bases, with 12 bases spanning the gap. Germline CDR1 and CDR2: MGHDK and SYGVNS. This chain's CDR3 is CASSNSATSYEQYF. The CDR3 DNA reads TGTGCCAGCAGCAACAGTGCCACCTCCTACGAGCAGTACTTC.

The chain is built from TRBV5-1 and TRBJ1-4; D is unclear. Looked up from germline, CDR1 is SGHRS and CDR2 is YFSETQ. This CDR3 comprises 13 residues. V shed 7 bases and J shed 4 bases, with 11 bases lying between them. Here the CDR3 DNA reads TGCGCCAGCTCGGTACAAAGTAATGAAAAACTGTTTTTT. This sequence encodes CASSVQSNEKLFF.

The genes are TRBV19 and TRBJ1-4; D remains ambiguous. With 6 bases removed from V and 8 bases from J, the gap between germline ends came to 19 bases. Germline V gene data show CDR1 as LNHDA and CDR2 as SQIVND (reference sequence). The CDR3 extends over 15 amino acids. The CDR3 loop is CASSKDPAGGEKLFF. DNA for the CDR3: TGTGCCAGTAGCAAAGATCCCGCAGGAGGGGAAAAACTGTTTTTT.

This clone has more than one count but fewer than ten. The chain couples TRBV9 to TRBJ1-3; D is unclear. CDR3 length: 15 residues. From germline, CDR1 is SGDLS and CDR2 YYNGEE. Trimming pared 0 bases from V and 0 bases from J, leaving 7 bases between. In DNA form, the CDR3 reads TGTGCCAGCAGCGTAGCGCCGATCTCTGGAAACACCATATATTTT. It yields the protein CASSVAPISGNTIYF.

The J gene is TRBJ2-3, the V gene TRBV5-6; 11 bases align to TRBD1. The CDR3 is 15 residues long. Germline V gene lookup returns CDR1 SGHDT and CDR2 YYEEEE. The V and J ends lost 5 bases and 4 bases, in that order; junction bases with no gene match: 6. The CDR3 DNA follows: TGTGCCAGCAGTCCCGGGACAGGGGGTCCAGATACGCAGTATTTT. Protein: CASSPGTGGPDTQYF. The full variable domain, in which reference TRBV5-6 and TRBJ2-3 provide the parts outside the CDR3, is DAGVTQSPTHLIKTRGQQVTLRCSPKSGHDTVSWYQQALGQGPQFIFQYYEEEERQRGNFPDRFSGHQFPNYSSELNVNALLLGDSALYLCASSPGTGGPDTQYFGPGTRLTVL.

The chain links TRBV5-1 to TRBJ2-3; D is ambiguous. Between the trimmed V and J ends, which lost 0 bases and 5 bases, there was a span of 4 bases. Looked up from germline, CDR1 is SGHRS and CDR2 is YFSETQ. This CDR3 has 12 amino acids. In DNA, the CDR3 is TGCGCCAGCAGCTTGGATCAAGATACGCAGTATTTT. Protein sequence: CASSLDQDTQYF.

On this clone: This sequence is one base from a far larger clone and is likely a read error. The chain carries TRBV7-8 and TRBJ1-2; D not certain. CDR1 SGHVS and CDR2 FQNEAQ come from the germline V gene. This CDR3 is built from 15 residues. This chain's CDR3 is CTSSLESGNNYGYTF. The CDR3 DNA sequence: TGTACCAGCAGCTTAGAGTCGGGCAATAACTATGGCTACACCTTC.

The chain is built from TRBV7-2 and TRBJ2-1; D is ambiguous. Looked up from germline, CDR1 is SGHTA and CDR2 is FQGNSA. The CDR3 spans 14 residues. V was trimmed by 1 base and J by 3 bases, leaving 7 bases between them. CDR3 bases: TGTGCCAGCAGCTTAGGAGTGGGCTACAATGAGCAGTTCTTC. It translates to CASSLGVGYNEQFF.

This sequence joins TRBV7-8 and TRBJ2-7; TRBD2 aligns across 9 bases. The CDR3 is 14 amino acids. The germline V gene has CDR1 SGHVS and CDR2 FQNEAQ. Unmatched junction bases numbered 4, after V lost 6 bases and J lost 1 base. The CDR3 loop is CASRVTSGSYEQYF. In DNA, the CDR3 is TGTGCCAGCAGGGTGACTAGCGGTTCCTACGAGCAGTACTTC. Full variable domain (missing parts from reference TRBV7-8 and TRBJ2-7): GAGVSQSPRYKVAKRGQDVALRCDPISGHVSLFWYQQALGQGPEFLTYFQNEAQLDKSGLPSDRFFAERPEGSVSTLKIQRTQQEDSAVYLCASRVTSGSYEQYFGPGTRLTVT.

The chain uses TRBV28 and TRBJ2-7, with 9 nucleotides matching TRBD1. The junction had 6 bases not matched to a gene; V was cut back by 5 bases and J by 4 bases. CDR1 and CDR2 (germline): MDHEN, SYDVKM. The CDR3 runs to 14 residues. CDR3 amino acids: CASSAGTGTYEQYF. The CDR3 nucleotides are TGTGCCAGCAGTGCCGGGACAGGGACGTACGAGCAGTACTTC.